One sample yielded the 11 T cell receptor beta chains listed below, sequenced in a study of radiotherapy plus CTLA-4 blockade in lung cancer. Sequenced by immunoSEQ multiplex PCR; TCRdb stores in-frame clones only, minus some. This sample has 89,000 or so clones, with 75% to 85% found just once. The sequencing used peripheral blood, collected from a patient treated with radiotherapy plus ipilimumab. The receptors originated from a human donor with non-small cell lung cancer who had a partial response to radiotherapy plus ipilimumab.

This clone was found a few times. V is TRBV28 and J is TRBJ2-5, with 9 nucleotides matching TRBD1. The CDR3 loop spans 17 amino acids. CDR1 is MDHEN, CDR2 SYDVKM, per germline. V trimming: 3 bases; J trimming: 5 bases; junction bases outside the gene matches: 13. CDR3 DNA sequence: TGTGCCAGCAGTTTCTCGCCGGGACAGGGAGGACGGGAGACCCAGTACTTC. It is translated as CASSFSPGQGGRETQYF.

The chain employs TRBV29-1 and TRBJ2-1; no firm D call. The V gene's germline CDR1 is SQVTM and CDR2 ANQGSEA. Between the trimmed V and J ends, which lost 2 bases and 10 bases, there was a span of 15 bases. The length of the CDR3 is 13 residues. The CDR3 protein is CSVESSPGQEQFF. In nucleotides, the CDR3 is TGCAGCGTTGAATCCTCCCCGGGTCAAGAGCAGTTCTTC.

The CDR3 sequence: CASSIRVAAPYEKLFF. CDR3 sequence (DNA): TGTGCCAGTAGTATTCGGGTCGCGGCTCCCTACGAAAAACTGTTTTTT. The genes are TRBV19 and TRBJ1-4; D is uncertain. Germline V gene lookup returns CDR1 LNHDA and CDR2 SQIVND (reference sequence). The CDR3 consists of 16 residues. V lost 3 bases to trimming and J lost 8 bases, with 19 bases between them.

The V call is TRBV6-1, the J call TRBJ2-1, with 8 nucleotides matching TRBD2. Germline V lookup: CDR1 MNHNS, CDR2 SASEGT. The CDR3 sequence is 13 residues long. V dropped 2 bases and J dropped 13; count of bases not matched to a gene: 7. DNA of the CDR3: TGTGCCAGCAGTGAACGCGGGGGGTCCATACAGTTCTTC. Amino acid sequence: CASSERGGSIQFF.

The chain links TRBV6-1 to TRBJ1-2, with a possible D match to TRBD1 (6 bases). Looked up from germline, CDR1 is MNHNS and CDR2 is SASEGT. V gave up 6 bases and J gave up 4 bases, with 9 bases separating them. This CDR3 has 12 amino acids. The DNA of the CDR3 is TGTGCCAGCAGCCTAGGGGGCTATGGCTACACCTTC. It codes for CASSLGGYGYTF.

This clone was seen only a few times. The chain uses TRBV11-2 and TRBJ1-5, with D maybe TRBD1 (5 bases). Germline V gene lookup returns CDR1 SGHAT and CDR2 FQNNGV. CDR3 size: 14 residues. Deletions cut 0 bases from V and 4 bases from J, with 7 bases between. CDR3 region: CASSLERGNQPQHF. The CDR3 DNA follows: TGTGCCAGCAGCTTAGAAAGGGGAAATCAGCCCCAGCATTTT.

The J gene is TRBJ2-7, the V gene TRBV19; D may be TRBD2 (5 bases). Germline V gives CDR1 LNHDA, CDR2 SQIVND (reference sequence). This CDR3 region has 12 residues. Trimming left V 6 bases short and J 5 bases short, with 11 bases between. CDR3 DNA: TGTGCCAGTAGCCCCGGAGGCGACGAGCAGTACTTC. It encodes CASSPGGDEQYF.

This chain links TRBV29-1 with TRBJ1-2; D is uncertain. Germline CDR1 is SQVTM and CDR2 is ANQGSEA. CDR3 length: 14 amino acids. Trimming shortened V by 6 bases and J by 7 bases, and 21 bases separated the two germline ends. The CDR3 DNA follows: TGCAGCGTCAGGCCCTACACGGCTGGCTCTGGCTACACCTTC. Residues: CSVRPYTAGSGYTF. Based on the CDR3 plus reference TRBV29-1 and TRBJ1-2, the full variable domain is SAVISQKPSRDICQRGTSLTIQCQVDSQVTMMFWYRQQPGQSLTLIATANQGSEATYESGFVIDKFPISRPNLTFSTLTVSNMSPEDSSIYLCSVRPYTAGSGYTFGSGTRLTVV.

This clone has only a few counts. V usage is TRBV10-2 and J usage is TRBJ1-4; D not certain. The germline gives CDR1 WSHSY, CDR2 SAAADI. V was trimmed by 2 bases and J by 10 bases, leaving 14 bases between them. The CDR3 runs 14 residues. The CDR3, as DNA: TGCGCCAGCAGTGAGGGAGGGTCACGGGGAAAACTGTTTTTT. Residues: CASSEGGSRGKLFF.

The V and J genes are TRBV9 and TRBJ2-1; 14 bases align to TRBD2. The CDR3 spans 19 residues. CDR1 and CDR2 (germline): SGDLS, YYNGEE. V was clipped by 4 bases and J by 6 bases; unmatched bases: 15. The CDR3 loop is CASSPTPGTSGRKGNEQFF. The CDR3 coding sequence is TGTGCCAGCAGCCCCACCCCCGGGACTAGCGGGAGAAAGGGCAATGAGCAGTTCTTC. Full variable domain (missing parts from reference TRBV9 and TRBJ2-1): DSGVTQTPKHLITATGQRVTLRCSPRSGDLSVYWYQQSLDQGLQFLIQYYNGEERAKGNILERFSAQQFPDLHSELNLSSLELGDSALYFCASSPTPGTSGRKGNEQFFGPGTRLTVL.

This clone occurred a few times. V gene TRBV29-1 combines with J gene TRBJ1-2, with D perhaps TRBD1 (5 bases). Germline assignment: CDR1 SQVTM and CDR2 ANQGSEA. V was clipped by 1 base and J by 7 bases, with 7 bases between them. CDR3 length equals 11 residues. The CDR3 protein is CSVEGQLGYTF. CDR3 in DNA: TGCAGCGTTGAAGGACAGCTTGGCTACACCTTC. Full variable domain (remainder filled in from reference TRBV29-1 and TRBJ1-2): SAVISQKPSRDICQRGTSLTIQCQVDSQVTMMFWYRQQPGQSLTLIATANQGSEATYESGFVIDKFPISRPNLTFSTLTVSNMSPEDSSIYLCSVEGQLGYTFGSGTRLTVV.